These T cell receptor beta chains were read from a single sample in a study of shared clonotypes between healthy human individuals. TCRdb's copy holds only in-frame clones and misses some; the assay was immunoSEQ multiplex PCR. In the table there are 950,000 to 1,100,000 clones, approximately 70% of which are singletons. What was sequenced was memory CD4+ T cells sorted from blood. The receptors stem from a man younger than 30 in good health. Both conserved end residues are part of each CDR3. D genes are given only for firm matches. A clone size is listed for some rows: how often the clone was seen (once, few, many), or a class if it is expanded.

TRBV15	16	.	.	TRBJ1-4	CATSRGLGAANEKLFF	TGTGCCACCAGCAGGGGGCTCGGAGCGGCTAATGAAAAACTGTTTTTT
TRBV7-6	13	TRBD1	.	TRBJ1-2	CASSPTGGGGYTF	TGTGCCAGCAGCCCCACAGGGGGAGGCGGCTACACCTTC
TRBV15	18	.	few	TRBJ2-6	CATSRDASYHTGANVLTF	TGTGCCACCAGCAGAGACGCATCCTATCACACTGGGGCCAACGTCCTGACTTTC
TRBV20-1	11	.	.	TRBJ2-5	CSAPAAGSQYF	TGCAGTGCCCCGGCGGCGGGCTCCCAGTACTTC
TRBV5-4	15	TRBD2	.	TRBJ2-7	CASSSGLAGIREQYF	TGTGCCAGCAGCTCGGGACTAGCGGGAATTCGAGAGCAGTACTTC
TRBV7-9	15	.	.	TRBJ2-3	CASSYGSSSTDTQYF	TGTGCCAGCAGCTACGGCAGCTCTAGCACAGATACGCAGTATTTT
TRBV11-2	12	TRBD2	few	TRBJ2-7	CASSTSGIEQYF	TGTGCCAGCAGCACTAGCGGGATCGAGCAGTACTTC
TRBV18	15	TRBD1	once	TRBJ1-2	CASSLRHTGEDGYTF	TGTGCCAGCTCACTACGACACACAGGGGAAGATGGCTACACCTTC
TRBV11-3	16	.	.	TRBJ2-3	CASSLGGKVRTDTQYF	TGTGCCAGCAGCTTGGGCGGGAAAGTTAGGACAGATACGCAGTATTTT
TRBV30	14	.	.	TRBJ1-1	CATILLGMNTEAFF	TGTGCCACGATCTTGTTAGGGATGAACACTGAAGCTTTCTTT
TRBV30	14	TRBD2	once	TRBJ2-3	CAWIQRTRSDTQYF	TGTGCCTGGATCCAGCGGACTAGATCGGATACGCAGTATTTT
TRBV7-3	13	TRBD1	.	TRBJ1-2	CASSLQGEIGYTF	TGTGCCAGCAGCCTACAGGGGGAGATCGGCTACACCTTC
TRBV7-2	12	.	.	TRBJ1-1	CASSRGGPEAFF	TGTGCCAGCAGCCGTGGGGGGCCTGAAGCTTTCTTT
TRBV7-8	20	.	.	TRBJ2-1	CASSHQDYAPSLLGHNEQFF	TGTGCCAGCAGCCATCAGGACTACGCCCCTTCCCTATTAGGCCACAATGAGCAGTTCTTC
TRBV18	13	.	.	TRBJ1-2	CASSHPLSYGYTF	TGTGCCAGCTCACACCCATTGAGTTATGGCTACACCTTC
TRBV7-2	18	TRBD2	.	TRBJ2-1	CASSRRGTSGDSYNEQFF	TGTGCCAGCAGCCGGAGAGGGACTAGCGGGGACTCCTACAATGAGCAGTTCTTC
TRBV4-3	17	TRBD2	many	TRBJ2-2	CASSQGTSGSKGGELFF	TGCGCCAGCAGCCAAGGGACTAGCGGGAGTAAGGGCGGGGAGCTGTTTTTT
TRBV4-3	15	.	.	TRBJ1-1	CASSQEKVRGTEAFF	TGCGCCAGCAGCCAAGAAAAGGTACGAGGCACTGAAGCTTTCTTT
TRBV5-1	15	.	.	TRBJ2-3	CASSLSVTSTDTQYF	TGCGCCAGCAGCTTGTCTGTTACTAGCACAGATACGCAGTATTTT
TRBV20-1	11	.	once	TRBJ1-3	CSARQINTIYF	TGCAGTGCTAGGCAGATTAACACCATATATTTT
TRBV7-9	15	TRBD2	few	TRBJ2-7	CASSRPSGSTYEQYF	TGTGCCAGCAGCAGACCCAGCGGGAGCACGTACGAGCAGTACTTC
TRBV6-5	13	TRBD1	.	TRBJ1-1	CASSSPGGTEAFF	TGTGCCAGCAGTTCGCCAGGGGGAACTGAAGCTTTCTTT
TRBV19	13	TRBD1	.	TRBJ1-6	CASGQGGNSPLHF	TGTGCCTCCGGACAGGGAGGGAATTCACCCCTCCACTTT
TRBV6-1	13	.	.	TRBJ2-7	CASTPDSAAEQYF	TGTGCCAGCACTCCGGACAGCGCCGCCGAGCAGTACTTC
TRBV10-1	12	.	few	TRBJ2-7	CASSGLGREQYF	TGCGCCAGCAGTGGGTTAGGACGCGAGCAGTACTTC
TRBV4-3	16	.	.	TRBJ2-2	CASSQGTGGAAGELFF	TGCGCCAGCAGCCAAGGCACTGGGGGGGCGGCCGGGGAGCTGTTTTTT
TRBV5-6	16	.	.	TRBJ1-4	CASSPTEGYGGEKLFF	TGTGCCAGCAGCCCGACGGAGGGGTACGGGGGCGAAAAACTGTTTTTT
TRBV5-4	12	TRBD1	.	TRBJ1-2	CASSQGTGGYTF	TGTGCCAGCAGTCAAGGGACAGGAGGCTACACCTTC
TRBV29-1	11	.	few	TRBJ1-1	CSVQTGTEAFF	TGCAGCGTCCAAACCGGGACAGAAGCTTTCTTT
TRBV5-1	15	TRBD1	.	TRBJ1-5	CASSEGQAPNQPQHF	TGCGCCAGCAGCGAGGGACAGGCCCCCAATCAGCCCCAGCATTTT
TRBV29-1	13	.	.	TRBJ1-6	CSVADSTNSPLHF	TGCAGCGTCGCCGACAGCACTAATTCACCCCTCCACTTT
TRBV18	13	.	once	TRBJ1-1	CASSPTQYTEAFF	TGTGCCAGCTCACCGACCCAGTACACTGAAGCTTTCTTT
TRBV5-6	13	.	.	TRBJ1-1	CASSRGASTEAFF	TGTGCCAGCAGCCGAGGGGCGAGCACTGAAGCTTTCTTT
TRBV10-2	14	.	.	TRBJ2-4	CASSESGSGNIQYF	TGCGCCAGCAGTGAGTCCGGCAGTGGGAACATTCAGTACTTC